These 22 T cell receptor beta chains were sequenced from one sample in a study of Ad26.COV2.S vaccination and SARS-CoV-2 variants. TCRdb's copy holds only in-frame clones and misses some; the assay was immunoSEQ multiplex PCR. The sample lists 350,000 to 550,000 clones; roughly nine tenths were seen once. The sample's treatment: about 20 received Ad26.COV2.S at low or high dose, single or two shots; about 5 received placebo; per-sample allocation not given. Collection of the samples took place on day 63 after the first injection of vaccine or placebo. This material consisted of peripheral blood, taken in a trial of Ad26.COV2.S vaccine versus placebo. All receptors derive from a person aged 18-65 years who received the Ad26.COV2.S COVID-19 vaccine or a placebo.

The rearrangement joins TRBV7-9 to TRBJ2-3, with D possibly TRBD2 on 7 matching bases. CDR1 is SEHNR and CDR2 is FQNEAQ in the germline V gene (reference sequence). The V end lost 5 bases, the J end lost 4 bases, and 16 bases lay between the germline ends. The CDR3 runs 15 residues. CDR3 loop: CASSHQRGGADTQYF. The CDR3 nucleotides are TGTGCCAGCAGCCACCAGCGCGGGGGCGCAGATACGCAGTATTTT.

The chain is built from TRBV30 and TRBJ1-3, with D unresolved. Per germline, CDR1 GTSNPN and CDR2 SVGIG (reference sequence). The CDR3 extends over 13 amino acids. V was clipped by 2 bases and J by 4 bases, with 9 bases between them. The CDR3 reads CAWSISTGNTIYF. The CDR3 DNA reads TGTGCCTGGAGTATATCAACGGGAAACACCATATATTTT.

As DNA, the CDR3 is TGTGCCAGCAGTTCCCAGCTAGCGGGAGGGCCCTATGAGCAGTTCTTC. Protein: CASSSQLAGGPYEQFF. V and J are TRBV2 and TRBJ2-1; 12 nucleotides line up with TRBD2. CDR3 length equals 16 residues. The germline gives CDR1 SNHLY, CDR2 FYNNEI. With 5 bases clipped from V and 8 bases from J, the junction kept 10 bases outside the gene matches. The whole variable domain, filled in from reference TRBV2 and TRBJ2-1, reads EPEVTQTPSHQVTQMGQEVILRCVPISNHLYFYWYRQILGQKVEFLVSFYNNEISEKSEIFDDQFSVERPDGSNFTLKIRSTKLEDSAMYFCASSSQLAGGPYEQFFGPGTRLTVL.

This chain joins TRBV5-1 and TRBJ2-5; D remains unclear. The CDR3 runs to 15 residues. The germline V gene encodes CDR1 SGHRS and CDR2 YFSETQ. The V end was cut by 4 bases, the J end by 3 bases, with 16 bases between. The CDR3 loop is CASSRSPGFEETQYF. In nucleotides, the CDR3 is TGCGCCAGCAGCCGGAGCCCGGGTTTTGAAGAGACCCAGTACTTC.

The genes are TRBV30 and TRBJ2-1; a possible D gene is TRBD2 (7 bases). This CDR3 region has 15 residues. V gave up 5 bases and J gave up 3 bases, with 17 bases separating them. Germline CDR1 GTSNPN, CDR2 SVGIG (reference sequence). CDR3 loop: CAWDEGGGHYNEQFF. The CDR3 DNA is TGTGCCTGGGACGAGGGAGGGGGGCACTACAATGAGCAGTTCTTC. The full variable domain, with the rest looked up from reference TRBV30 and TRBJ2-1, is SQTIHQWPATLVQPVGSPLSLECTVEGTSNPNLYWYRQAAGRGLQLLFYSVGIGQISSEVPQNLSASRPQDRQFILSSKKLLLSDSGFYLCAWDEGGGHYNEQFFGPGTRLTVL.

The chain has TRBV29-1 and TRBJ1-1; D not certain. With 7 bases removed from V and 0 bases from J, the gap between germline ends came to 18 bases. The CDR3 loop spans 15 amino acids. In germline, CDR1 is SQVTM, CDR2 ANQGSEA. The CDR3 sequence is CSARNRLTVNTEAFF. For the CDR3, the DNA is TGCAGCGCCCGAAACCGGTTGACGGTGAACACTGAAGCTTTCTTT.

The gene calls are TRBV7-3 and TRBJ2-3; 10 positions agree with TRBD2. This CDR3 has 15 amino acids. In germline, CDR1 is SGHTA, CDR2 FQGTGA. After removal of 5 bases from V and 3 bases from J, the junction contained 5 bases not matched to a gene. In nucleotides, the CDR3 is TGTGCCAGCAGCCGTCTAGCGGGGGTTACAGATACGCAGTATTTT. Translation gives CASSRLAGVTDTQYF.

The rearrangement joins TRBV28 to TRBJ2-1; 14 positions match TRBD2. Looked up from germline, CDR1 is MDHEN and CDR2 is SYDVKM. The CDR3 is 16 residues long. V shed 4 bases and J 9 bases; nucleotides not matched to a gene: 8. The DNA for the CDR3 is TGTGCCAGCAGTTCGCCCGGGACTAGCGGGAGAGGTGAGCAGTTCTTC. This codes for CASSSPGTSGRGEQFF.

This clone was recorded only once. The chain joins TRBV11-2 to TRBJ1-1; D unclear. Germline CDR1 and CDR2: SGHAT and FQNNGV. The CDR3 is 19 amino acids. The V end was cut by 1 base, the J end by 0 bases, with 21 bases between. Here the CDR3 reads CASSLGDRVGFWMNTEAFF. The DNA of the CDR3 is TGTGCCAGCAGCTTAGGAGATAGGGTGGGGTTTTGGATGAACACTGAAGCTTTCTTT.

This chain connects TRBV6-2 or TRBV6-3 to TRBJ1-5, with a tentative D call TRBD1 (6 bases). CDR1 and CDR2 (germline): MNHEY, SVGEGT. This CDR3 contains 16 residues. Trimming removed 5 bases from V and 1 base from J, with 15 bases in between. The CDR3 is CASSTTGSPSNQPQHF. DNA for the CDR3: TGTGCCAGCAGTACAACAGGGTCGCCGAGCAATCAGCCCCAGCATTTT.

This clone was found a few times. V and J are TRBV7-9 and TRBJ1-6; no clear D. Germline lookup yields CDR1 SEHNR and CDR2 FQNEAQ (reference sequence). V was shortened by 6 bases and J by 7 bases, with 16 bases between the two germline ends. The CDR3 contains 15 residues. CDR3 in DNA: TGTGCCAGCAGGGCGGGCCTGGGCCCAAATTCACCCCTCCACTTT. Protein product: CASRAGLGPNSPLHF.

The CDR3 bases are TGTGCCAGCAGCCAGACAGCCACCCTTGAAAAACTGTTTTTT. This sequence encodes CASSQTATLEKLFF. The genes are TRBV14 and TRBJ1-4; D possibly corresponds to TRBD1 (5 bases). V was shortened by 3 bases and J by 7 bases, with 12 bases between the two germline ends. CDR1 and CDR2 (germline): SGHDN, FVKESK. The CDR3 has 14 amino acids.

The genes are TRBV9 and TRBJ2-1; 9 bases agree with TRBD2. The V gene's germline CDR1 is SGDLS and CDR2 YYNGEE. V trimming: 2 bases; J trimming: 10 bases; junction bases outside the gene matches: 16. This CDR3 spans 17 amino acids. The DNA for the CDR3 is TGTGCCAGCAGCGTTAGCGGGGGAGTTTCGGGTGGGGAAGAGCAGTTCTTC. Its translation is CASSVSGGVSGGEEQFF.

This chain uses TRBV15 with TRBJ2-1; D ambiguous. The V end was cut by 2 bases, the J end by 0 bases, with 8 bases between. Germline CDR1 and CDR2: LNHNV and YYDKDF (reference sequence). CDR3 length equals 15 residues. The CDR3 DNA reads as TGTGCCACCAGCAGATCTGTGAGCTCCTACAATGAGCAGTTCTTC. Its translation is CATSRSVSSYNEQFF.

The rearrangement links TRBV29-1 to TRBJ2-2; 7 bases match TRBD1. Germline values: CDR1 SQVTM, CDR2 ANQGSEA. V was clipped by 7 bases and J by 4 bases; unmatched bases: 9. The CDR3 is made up of 14 amino acids. The CDR3 DNA reads as TGCAGCGCCGAGGGGGCACCCCCCACCGGGGAGCTGTTTTTT. Its protein product is CSAEGAPPTGELFF.

The chain has TRBV4-3 and TRBJ2-1; 13 nucleotides line up with TRBD2. The V and J ends lost 4 bases and 3 bases, in that order; junction bases with no gene match: 6. The germline V gene has CDR1 LGHNA and CDR2 YSLEER. The CDR3 runs 17 residues. The CDR3 DNA sequence: TGCGCCAGCAGCCGTGACTGGACTAGCGGGAGCTACAATGAGCAGTTCTTC. The encoded protein is CASSRDWTSGSYNEQFF.

The V and J genes are TRBV11-2 and TRBJ2-3, with a tentative D call TRBD2 (6 bases). The V end lost 7 bases, the J end lost 0 bases, and 23 bases lay between the germline ends. The V gene's germline CDR1 is SGHAT and CDR2 FQNNGV. This CDR3 is built from 18 residues. The CDR3 spells CASNSYWGAGPSTDTQYF. The CDR3, as DNA: TGTGCCAGCAACAGTTATTGGGGCGCGGGACCTAGCACAGATACGCAGTATTTT.

This chain joins TRBV7-8 and TRBJ1-1, with D perhaps matching TRBD1 (6 bases). V was shortened by 5 bases and J by 6 bases, with 13 bases between the two germline ends. Germline V CDR1 and CDR2: SGHVS, FQNEAQ. The CDR3 spans 13 residues. The CDR3: CASSGGTLAEAFF. CDR3 nucleotide sequence: TGTGCCAGCAGCGGGGGGACACTCGCTGAAGCTTTCTTT.

This chain uses TRBV14 with TRBJ1-1; tentatively, D is TRBD1 (6 bases). V was trimmed by 3 bases and J by 8 bases, leaving 13 bases between them. The CDR3 runs to 13 residues. The germline gives CDR1 SGHDN, CDR2 FVKESK. The CDR3 reads CASSQLTGLEAFF. The CDR3 region has the DNA TGTGCCAGCAGCCAGTTGACAGGATTAGAAGCTTTCTTT.

The chain is built from TRBV9 and TRBJ2-2; D is perhaps TRBD1 (6 bases). Deletions cut 5 bases from V and 4 bases from J, with 12 bases between. Per germline, CDR1 SGDLS and CDR2 YYNGEE. CDR3 size: 14 residues. The CDR3 sequence is CASSGTGRTGELFF. The CDR3 DNA reads TGTGCCAGCAGTGGTACAGGGCGCACCGGGGAGCTGTTTTTT.

The DNA of the CDR3 is TGTGCCAGCTCACCACTGGGATCCCGGAACACTGAAGCTTTCTTT. This sequence encodes CASSPLGSRNTEAFF. The chain recombines TRBV18 with TRBJ1-1, with D unresolved. With 1 base removed from V and 1 base from J, the gap between germline ends came to 10 bases. The CDR3 has 15 residues. Germline V gives CDR1 KGHSH, CDR2 LQKENI.

The gene calls are TRBV7-8 and TRBJ2-3; the match to TRBD2 covers 10 bases. The CDR3 length is 16 residues. With V trimmed by 6 bases and J by 7 bases, 13 bases remained unmatched. The germline gives CDR1 SGHVS, CDR2 FQNEAQ. CDR3 in amino acids: CASRFGLAGEVYTQYF. CDR3 in DNA: TGTGCCAGCAGATTCGGGCTAGCGGGAGAGGTCTATACGCAGTATTTT. Drawing the rest from reference TRBV7-8 and TRBJ2-3, the complete variable domain is GAGVSQSPRYKVAKRGQDVALRCDPISGHVSLFWYQQALGQGPEFLTYFQNEAQLDKSGLPSDRFFAERPEGSVSTLKIQRTQQEDSAVYLCASRFGLAGEVYTQYFGPGTRLTVL.